These 18 T cell receptor beta chains were sequenced from one sample in a study of control samples from healthy donors and cancer patients. The data were produced by immunoSEQ multiplex PCR, yet TCRdb's version contains in-frame clones alone and is incomplete. The data show roughly 100,000 clones, 70% to 90% seen once. The specimen sequenced was blood. The receptors shown here come from a woman aged 50 to 65 in good health.

This clone was recorded only once. The chain uses TRBV5-1 and TRBJ1-1; TRBD1 agrees at 7 bases. Germline V gene lookup returns CDR1 SGHRS and CDR2 YFSETQ. The CDR3 contains 16 residues. The trim removed 2 bases at V and 1 base at J, leaving 8 bases unmatched. The CDR3 region is CASSFRGRQGNTEAFF. For the CDR3, the DNA is TGCGCCAGCAGCTTTAGGGGTCGACAGGGGAACACTGAAGCTTTCTTT.

This chain connects TRBV20-1 to TRBJ2-7; 9 bases line up with TRBD1. Per the germline V gene, CDR1 is DFQATT and CDR2 is SNEGSKA (reference sequence). The length of the CDR3 is 14 residues. V dropped 3 bases and J dropped 3; count of bases not matched to a gene: 6. The CDR3 DNA is TGCAGTGCTAGTACTGGGACAGGGCTCTACGAGCAGTACTTC. As protein: CSASTGTGLYEQYF.

The rearrangement uses TRBV11-2 and TRBJ1-4; D uncertain. Per germline, CDR1 SGHAT and CDR2 FQNNGV. V was trimmed by 5 bases and J by 4 bases, leaving 11 bases between them. The CDR3 runs to 14 residues. CDR3 sequence reads: CASSKRVGNEKLFF. CDR3 DNA: TGTGCCAGCAGCAAGAGGGTGGGTAATGAAAAACTGTTTTTT.

This chain uses TRBV12-5 with TRBJ1-1; weak D call: TRBD1 (6 bases). The V gene's germline CDR1 is LGHNT and CDR2 FRNRAP. The CDR3 spans 12 residues. Trimming removed 6 bases from V and 7 bases from J, with 12 bases in between. CDR3 protein: CASGRTQGEAFF. The CDR3 DNA follows: TGTGCTAGTGGGCGTACACAGGGTGAAGCTTTCTTT.

This rearrangement joins TRBV7-2 to TRBJ2-1; D is tentatively TRBD1 or TRBD2 (6 bases each). V lost 1 base, J lost 6 bases, and 13 bases lay in between. The CDR3 length is 15 residues. Per germline, CDR1 SGHTA and CDR2 FQGNSA. The CDR3 sequence is CASSLGRGSSNEQFF. The CDR3 coding sequence is TGTGCCAGCAGCTTAGGGAGGGGGTCTAGCAATGAGCAGTTCTTC.

The chain carries TRBV6-4 and TRBJ1-1; tentative D call: TRBD1 (6 bases). The CDR3 runs 11 residues. Between the trimmed V and J ends, which lost 6 bases and 8 bases, there was a span of 10 bases. CDR1 MRHNA and CDR2 SNTAGT come from the germline V gene. The CDR3 bases are TGTGCCAGCAGGGCACAGGGAGAAGCTTTCTTT. Translation: CASRAQGEAFF.

The chain recombines TRBV3-1 (or the pseudogene TRBV3-2) with TRBJ2-3; 11 nucleotides align to TRBD2. Per germline, CDR1 LGHDT and CDR2 YNNKEL (reference sequence). V gave up 6 bases and J gave up 0 bases; unmatched junction bases: 11. This CDR3 has 18 amino acids. CDR3 bases: TGTGCCAGCAGTAGGGGGGCTAGCGGGAGGACAAGCACAGATACGCAGTATTTT. It codes for CASSRGASGRTSTDTQYF.

This chain links TRBV7-2 with TRBJ2-2, with 8 nucleotides matching TRBD1. CDR1 is SGHTA and CDR2 is FQGNSA in the germline V gene. CDR3 length equals 17 residues. The J segment lost 0 bases and the V segment lost 2 bases, leaving 5 bases of the junction unmatched. The CDR3 DNA follows: TGTGCCAGCAGCTTATCCCGGGGACAGGCGAACACCGGGGAGCTGTTTTTT. Encoded protein: CASSLSRGQANTGELFF. The complete variable domain, with remaining parts taken from reference TRBV7-2 and TRBJ2-2, reads GAGVSQSPSNKVTEKGKDVELRCDPISGHTALYWYRQSLGQGLEFLIYFQGNSAPDKSGLPSDRFSAERTGGSVSTLTIQRTQQEDSAVYLCASSLSRGQANTGELFFGEGSRLTVL.

The CDR3 is CASSQDTRSSYNEQFF. CDR3 DNA sequence: TGCGCCAGCAGCCAAGATACCAGGAGCTCCTACAATGAGCAGTTCTTC. This rearrangement joins TRBV4-1 to TRBJ2-1; D is unclear. V lost 0 bases and J 0 bases, leaving 9 bases between the germline ends. CDR1 is MGHRA, CDR2 YSYEKL, per germline. The CDR3 runs 16 residues.

The rearrangement links TRBV29-1 to TRBJ1-2, with D possibly being TRBD1 (5 bases). Germline V gene sequence: CDR1 SQVTM, CDR2 ANQGSEA. V lost 4 bases, J lost 6 bases, and 12 bases lay in between. The CDR3 has 12 residues. This CDR3 reads CSVVTQAHGYTF. CDR3 coding DNA: TGCAGCGTTGTGACACAGGCGCATGGCTACACCTTC. The entire variable domain, with the rest obtained from reference TRBV29-1 and TRBJ1-2, is as follows: SAVISQKPSRDICQRGTSLTIQCQVDSQVTMMFWYRQQPGQSLTLIATANQGSEATYESGFVIDKFPISRPNLTFSTLTVSNMSPEDSSIYLCSVVTQAHGYTFGSGTRLTVV.

This clone was picked up one time. The genes are TRBV5-1 and TRBJ1-1; 9 bases agree with TRBD1. Trimming at V came to 4 bases and at J to 3 bases, leaving 4 bases not matched to a gene. The CDR3 is 14 residues long. Germline V CDR1 and CDR2: SGHRS, YFSETQ. In nucleotides, the CDR3 is TGCGCCAGCAGCGGACAGGGGAGTCACACTGAAGCTTTCTTT. Residues: CASSGQGSHTEAFF.

The chain employs TRBV19 and TRBJ2-7, with 8 bases aligning to TRBD2. The CDR3 is 14 residues long. V trimming: 3 bases; J trimming: 4 bases; junction bases outside the gene matches: 5. CDR1 and CDR2 from the germline V gene are LNHDA and SQIVND (reference sequence). This CDR3 is CASSMGGGNYEQYF. The DNA for the CDR3 is TGTGCCAGTAGTATGGGCGGGGGGAATTACGAGCAGTACTTC. Together with reference TRBV19 and TRBJ2-7, the CDR3 gives the full variable domain: DGGITQSPKYLFRKEGQNVTLSCEQNLNHDAMYWYRQDPGQGLRLIYYSQIVNDFQKGDIAEGYSVSREKKESFPLTVTSAQKNPTAFYLCASSMGGGNYEQYFGPGTRLTVT.

V usage is TRBV7-9 and J usage is TRBJ2-1; D not resolved. V lost 5 bases to trimming and J lost 7 bases, with 15 bases between them. CDR3 length: 14 amino acids. Germline CDR1 SEHNR, CDR2 FQNEAQ (reference sequence). CDR3 in amino acids: CASSRADMRNEQFF. Written as DNA, the CDR3 is TGTGCCAGCAGCCGGGCCGACATGAGGAATGAGCAGTTCTTC.

The chain employs TRBV20-1 and TRBJ2-5; TRBD2 matches at 7 bases. V lost 3 bases, J lost 12 bases, and 7 bases stayed unmatched. Germline values: CDR1 DFQATT, CDR2 SNEGSKA (reference sequence). The CDR3 runs to 11 residues. CDR3 sequence reads: CSARDGRGEYF. CDR3 DNA sequence: TGCAGTGCTAGGGACGGACGGGGGGAGTACTTC.

The V and J genes are TRBV5-6 and TRBJ2-7; the D gene is possibly TRBD1 (5 bases). The CDR3 covers 13 residues. The V end lost 1 base, the J end lost 5 bases, and 10 bases lay between the germline ends. Germline assignment: CDR1 SGHDT and CDR2 YYEEEE. The CDR3 nucleotides are TGTGCCAGCAGCTTGTGGCTAGGGGACGAGCAGTACTTC. It yields the protein CASSLWLGDEQYF.

V gene TRBV11-3 combines with J gene TRBJ2-3; D gene ambiguous. V was pared by 5 bases and J by 6 bases, with 6 bases between. This CDR3 has 11 amino acids. Germline-derived CDR1 and CDR2 are SGHNT and YENEEA. CDR3 region: CASSLRDTQYF. The CDR3 bases are TGTGCCAGCAGCCTCCGGGATACGCAGTATTTT.

The chain joins TRBV2 to TRBJ2-5, with a possible D match to TRBD2 (6 bases). Germline assignment: CDR1 SNHLY and CDR2 FYNNEI. The V end was cut by 4 bases, the J end by 5 bases, with 17 bases between. This CDR3 is 15 amino acids long. The DNA for the CDR3 is TGTGCCAGCAGTGCCTCAGAGACTAGTCGCGAGACCCAGTACTTC. Translation: CASSASETSRETQYF.

This clone was picked up one time. This chain joins TRBV19 and TRBJ1-4; 7 positions match TRBD1. Germline V gene lookup returns CDR1 LNHDA and CDR2 SQIVND (reference sequence). Germline trimming cut 5 bases from V and 2 bases from J; bases unmatched to any gene: 5. This CDR3 has 15 amino acids. The CDR3 spells CASSVNRGTNEKLFF. Written as DNA, the CDR3 is TGTGCCAGTAGTGTGAACAGGGGTACTAATGAAAAACTGTTTTTT.